The 24 T cell receptor beta chains given below trace back to one sample, sequenced in a study of T cell responses to AZD1222 COVID-19 vaccine. Sequencing was performed with immunoSEQ multiplex PCR; in TCRdb, only in-frame clones are kept and a portion is missing. This repertoire shows 15,000 to 20,000 clones, roughly 90% found once; its top ten account for 8.5% to 10%. The sample was peripheral blood, taken 28 days after the second AZD1222 dose. The source is an adult who received the AZD1222 COVID-19 vaccine.

The genes are TRBV7-6 and TRBJ2-3; D gene uncertain. CDR3 length: 11 amino acids. Trimming cost V 5 bases and J 2 bases, with 2 bases left between them. The germline CDR1 and CDR2 sequences are SGHVS and FNYEAQ. CDR3 nucleotide sequence: TGTGCCAGCAGCACCACAGATACGCAGTATTTT. It specifies CASSTTDTQYF.

This chain joins TRBV5-4 and TRBJ2-5; 9 nucleotides line up with TRBD1. V dropped 0 bases and J dropped 4; count of bases not matched to a gene: 4. This CDR3 spans 15 amino acids. Germline CDR1 reads SGHNT; CDR2 reads YYREEE (reference sequence). The DNA for the CDR3 is TGTGCCAGCAGCTTGGGGGGACAGGGAGGAGAGACCCAGTACTTC. Translated: CASSLGGQGGETQYF.

The gene calls are TRBV5-1 and TRBJ1-4; possible D gene TRBD1, 5 bases. CDR1 and CDR2 (germline): SGHRS, YFSETQ. Trimming stripped 0 bases from V and 5 bases from J, with 20 bases between. CDR3 size: 18 residues. CDR3 in amino acids: CASSLAGVRRGLNEKLFF. The CDR3 DNA sequence: TGCGCCAGCAGCTTGGCAGGTGTCCGAAGGGGTCTCAATGAAAAACTGTTTTTT. Variable domain in full (rest from reference TRBV5-1 and TRBJ1-4): KAGVTQTPRYLIKTRGQQVTLSCSPISGHRSVSWYQQTPGQGLQFLFEYFSETQRNKGNFPGRFSGRQFSNSRSEMNVSTLELGDSALYLCASSLAGVRRGLNEKLFFGSGTQLSVL.

The chain links TRBV11-2 to TRBJ2-2; D is possibly TRBD1 (6 bases). Germline V CDR1 and CDR2: SGHAT, FQNNGV. The CDR3 has 17 residues. The ends were cut back, 1 base at V and 0 bases at J, with 12 bases in the middle. CDR3 residues: CASSLVAGATNTGELFF. CDR3 nucleotides: TGTGCCAGCAGCTTAGTTGCAGGGGCAACGAACACCGGGGAGCTGTTTTTT. The full variable domain, with the rest looked up from reference TRBV11-2 and TRBJ2-2, is EAGVAQSPRYKIIEKRQSVAFWCNPISGHATLYWYQQILGQGPKLLIQFQNNGVVDDSQLPKDRFSAERLKGVDSTLKIQPAKLEDSAVYLCASSLVAGATNTGELFFGEGSRLTVL.

This chain uses TRBV5-1 with TRBJ2-1; D may be TRBD2 (10 bases). Germline values: CDR1 SGHRS, CDR2 YFSETQ. Trimming took 6 bases from V and 7 from J, leaving 20 bases between them. The CDR3 totals 15 residues. CDR3 in DNA: TGCGCCAGCACTGTAGCGGGAGGACAGGGGAATGAGCAGTTCTTC. This codes for CASTVAGGQGNEQFF. Together with reference TRBV5-1 and TRBJ2-1, the CDR3 gives the full variable domain: KAGVTQTPRYLIKTRGQQVTLSCSPISGHRSVSWYQQTPGQGLQFLFEYFSETQRNKGNFPGRFSGRQFSNSRSEMNVSTLELGDSALYLCASTVAGGQGNEQFFGPGTRLTVL.

This clone was counted between two and nine times. This rearrangement joins TRBV11-2 to TRBJ1-3; no firm D call. In germline, CDR1 is SGHAT, CDR2 FQNNGV. This CDR3 has 13 residues. Trimming took 4 bases from V and 2 from J, leaving 6 bases between them. This CDR3 is CASSSTTGNTIYF. The CDR3 nucleotides are TGTGCCAGCAGCTCGACGACTGGAAACACCATATATTTT.

The V call is TRBV16, the J call TRBJ2-1, with 13 bases identical to TRBD2. The J segment lost 5 bases and the V segment lost 4 bases, leaving 2 bases of the junction unmatched. Germline CDR1 reads KGHSY; CDR2 reads FQNENV. CDR3 length: 15 amino acids. The CDR3 DNA reads TGTGCCAGCAGCCGAGGGACTAGCGGGAACAATGAGCAGTTCTTC. As protein: CASSRGTSGNNEQFF.

In regard to this clone: The sample has other DNA sequences that encode this CDR3 too. This chain links TRBV19 with TRBJ2-5, with 7 bases matching TRBD2. The length of the CDR3 is 12 residues. Germline CDR1 and CDR2: LNHDA and SQIVND (reference sequence). Trimming at V came to 6 bases and at J to 5 bases, leaving 3 bases not matched to a gene. This chain's CDR3 is CASRQAGETQYF. The CDR3 coding sequence is TGTGCCAGTAGACAAGCGGGGGAGACCCAGTACTTC.

The gene calls are TRBV11-2 and TRBJ2-5, with a tentative D call TRBD2 (7 bases). This CDR3 has 15 residues. Germline assignment: CDR1 SGHAT and CDR2 FQNNGV. V gave up 5 bases and J gave up 5 bases, with 18 bases separating them. Written as DNA, the CDR3 is TGTGCCAGCAGCCGAACAGGGAGGGCGGGTGAGACCCAGTACTTC. The encoded protein is CASSRTGRAGETQYF.

The chain uses TRBV2 and TRBJ2-7, with no clear D. V was shortened by 2 bases and J by 4 bases, with 12 bases between the two germline ends. This CDR3 comprises 14 residues. Germline loops: CDR1 SNHLY, CDR2 FYNNEI. For the CDR3, the DNA is TGTGCCAGCAGTGAATGTGACACAAAATACGAGCAGTACGTC. Its translation: CASSECDTKYEQYV.

The genes are TRBV28 and TRBJ2-2; TRBD2 aligns across 8 bases. Germline assignment: CDR1 MDHEN and CDR2 SYDVKM. The V segment lost 6 bases and the J segment 6 bases; nucleotides outside the gene matches: 9. This CDR3 is 15 amino acids long. CDR3 sequence (DNA): TGTGCCAGCAGGTCGGACTCGGGGGGGGCCGGGGAGCTGTTTTTT. It is translated as CASRSDSGGAGELFF.

The chain recombines TRBV15 with TRBJ1-2; the D is unclear. There are 15 residues in the CDR3. Trimming took 0 bases from V and 5 from J, leaving 13 bases between them. The germline gives CDR1 LNHNV, CDR2 YYDKDF (reference sequence). Here the CDR3 reads CATSRDYVEGYGYTF. CDR3 nucleotides: TGTGCCACCAGCAGAGATTACGTAGAAGGTTATGGCTACACCTTC.

J is TRBJ2-1 and V is TRBV12-5; no reliable D call. This CDR3 has 14 amino acids. Germline V gene data show CDR1 as LGHNT and CDR2 as FRNRAP. Trimming cost V 5 bases and J 9 bases, with 17 bases left between them. CDR3 nucleotides: TGTGCTAGTGGTCAGCGTGCAGGACGAAGTGAGCAGTTCTTC. This codes for CASGQRAGRSEQFF.

The chain combines TRBV18 with TRBJ2-7; D possibly corresponds to TRBD2 (5 bases). Germline V gives CDR1 KGHSH, CDR2 LQKENI. V gave up 1 base and J gave up 1 base, with 8 bases separating them. The CDR3 loop spans 14 amino acids. In DNA form, the CDR3 reads TGTGCCAGCTCACCACGGGAGAATTCCTACGAGCAGTACGTC. Translating gives CASSPRENSYEQYV.

V and J are TRBV14 and TRBJ2-1; the match to TRBD2 covers 11 bases. The CDR3 has 16 residues. CDR1 and CDR2 from the germline V gene are SGHDN and FVKESK. The V segment lost 0 bases and the J segment 4 bases; nucleotides outside the gene matches: 2. The CDR3 reads CASSQELAGVYNEQFF. The CDR3 region has the DNA TGTGCCAGCAGCCAAGAACTAGCGGGAGTTTACAATGAGCAGTTCTTC.

The chain uses TRBV29-1 and TRBJ2-1, with 8 bases lining up with TRBD2. The V gene's germline CDR1 is SQVTM and CDR2 ANQGSEA. Unmatched junction bases numbered 16, after V lost 3 bases and J lost 12 bases. The CDR3 runs 15 residues. The CDR3 reads CSVDRRLAGGQPQFF. The CDR3, as DNA: TGCAGCGTTGATAGGCGTCTAGCGGGCGGCCAACCGCAGTTCTTC.

The chain has TRBV4-2 and TRBJ1-2; 7 bases align to TRBD1. The V gene end was trimmed by 6 bases and the J gene end by 3 bases; junction bases not matched to a gene: 7. Germline CDR1 reads LGHNA; CDR2 reads YNFKEQ. This CDR3 has 14 amino acids. CDR3 loop: CASSQGDLDYGYTF. DNA of the CDR3: TGTGCCAGCAGTCAGGGGGACCTGGACTATGGCTACACCTTC.

This clone was recorded only once. The chain carries TRBV7-9 and TRBJ1-3; D remains unclear. Germline lookup yields CDR1 SEHNR and CDR2 FQNEAQ (reference sequence). This CDR3 spans 10 amino acids. V shed 8 bases and J shed 4 bases, with 3 bases lying between them. CDR3 DNA: TGTGCCAGCGACGGAAACACCATATATTTT. Translated, it gives CASDGNTIYF.

The chain couples TRBV4-1 to TRBJ1-1; 11 positions match TRBD1. Germline CDR1 reads MGHRA; CDR2 reads YSYEKL. Trimming cost V 3 bases and J 7 bases; bases outside gene matches: 10. The CDR3 totals 16 residues. Here the CDR3 DNA reads TGCGCCAGCAGCCACCAAAGCCGGGACAGGGGGTATGAAGCTTTCTTT. Translation: CASSHQSRDRGYEAFF.

This clone was seen only once. The J gene is TRBJ2-5, the V gene TRBV25-1; D tentatively reads TRBD1 or TRBD2 (5 bases each). The germline V gene encodes CDR1 MGHDK and CDR2 SYGVNS. The germline V and J ends were trimmed by 6 bases and 4 bases, with 9 bases remaining between them. The CDR3 contains 12 residues. CDR3: CASRGDGETQYF. CDR3 DNA: TGTGCCAGCAGAGGGGACGGAGAGACCCAGTACTTC.

V gene TRBV2 combines with J gene TRBJ2-5; D possibly corresponds to TRBD1 (6 bases). CDR3 length: 14 amino acids. Trimming cost V 7 bases and J 0 bases, with 12 bases left between them. CDR1 is SNHLY and CDR2 is FYNNEI in the germline V gene. The CDR3 region is CASTEGVHQETQYF. In nucleotides, the CDR3 is TGTGCCAGCACTGAGGGGGTACACCAAGAGACCCAGTACTTC.

The chain uses TRBV7-6 and TRBJ2-6; 7 bases align to TRBD2. This CDR3 has 15 residues. V trimming: 4 bases; J trimming: 4 bases; junction bases outside the gene matches: 4. CDR1 SGHVS and CDR2 FNYEAQ come from the germline V gene. This CDR3 is CASSWRLAGANVLTF. The CDR3 DNA reads TGTGCCAGCAGCTGGCGACTAGCCGGGGCCAACGTCCTGACTTTC.

The chain couples TRBV20-1 to TRBJ2-4, with D possibly being TRBD1 (6 bases). The CDR3 has 11 residues. Germline CDR1 DFQATT, CDR2 SNEGSKA (reference sequence). DNA of the CDR3: TGCAGCACAGGGAACAAAAACATTCAGTACTTC. This translates into CSTGNKNIQYF.

The rearrangement links TRBV2 to TRBJ2-5; tentative D call: TRBD2 (5 bases). Germline V gives CDR1 SNHLY, CDR2 FYNNEI. The CDR3 covers 13 residues. V was clipped by 4 bases and J by 5 bases, with 11 bases between them. The DNA of the CDR3 is TGTGCCAGCAGTGTTGAGGGTGGGGAGACCCAGTACTTC. It is translated as CASSVEGGETQYF. The full variable domain, rest sourced from reference TRBV2 and TRBJ2-5, is EPEVTQTPSHQVTQMGQEVILRCVPISNHLYFYWYRQILGQKVEFLVSFYNNEISEKSEIFDDQFSVERPDGSNFTLKIRSTKLEDSAMYFCASSVEGGETQYFGPGTRLLVL.